Listed here is a single T cell receptor beta chain. Clones were sequenced by immunoSEQ multiplex PCR, and TCRdb holds only the in-frame ones, with some missing. The repertoire has approximately 290,000 clones, about 88% of them found once; the top ten carry roughly an eighth. V shed 6 bases and J shed 4 bases, with 15 bases lying between them. The CDR3 length is 14 residues. Germline lookup yields CDR1 MNHEY and CDR2 SVGAGI. This sample is drawn from a study of blood T cell repertoires in COVID-19. Study information: The cDNA or gDNA used as material had been derived from T cells, B-cell-depleted T cells, or PBMCs.

Sequenced input: peripheral blood. The source is a woman aged 60-75 years with acute or convalescent COVID-19. The chain employs TRBV6-5 and TRBJ1-2; D is perhaps TRBD1 (6 bases). The CDR3 DNA is TGTGCCAGCAGCCCCGCGGGGGGGGCCTATGGCTACACCTTC. Translation: CASSPAGGAYGYTF.